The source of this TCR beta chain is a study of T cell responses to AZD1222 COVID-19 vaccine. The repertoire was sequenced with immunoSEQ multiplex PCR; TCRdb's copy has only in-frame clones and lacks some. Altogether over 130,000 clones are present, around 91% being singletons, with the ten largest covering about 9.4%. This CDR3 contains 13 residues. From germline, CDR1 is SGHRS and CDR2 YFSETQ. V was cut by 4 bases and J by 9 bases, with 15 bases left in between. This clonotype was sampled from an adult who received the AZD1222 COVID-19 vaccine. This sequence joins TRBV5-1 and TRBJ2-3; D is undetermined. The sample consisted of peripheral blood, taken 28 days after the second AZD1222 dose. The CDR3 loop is CASSAREGETQYF. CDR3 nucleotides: TGCGCCAGCAGCGCTAGGGAAGGAGAGACGCAGTATTTT.